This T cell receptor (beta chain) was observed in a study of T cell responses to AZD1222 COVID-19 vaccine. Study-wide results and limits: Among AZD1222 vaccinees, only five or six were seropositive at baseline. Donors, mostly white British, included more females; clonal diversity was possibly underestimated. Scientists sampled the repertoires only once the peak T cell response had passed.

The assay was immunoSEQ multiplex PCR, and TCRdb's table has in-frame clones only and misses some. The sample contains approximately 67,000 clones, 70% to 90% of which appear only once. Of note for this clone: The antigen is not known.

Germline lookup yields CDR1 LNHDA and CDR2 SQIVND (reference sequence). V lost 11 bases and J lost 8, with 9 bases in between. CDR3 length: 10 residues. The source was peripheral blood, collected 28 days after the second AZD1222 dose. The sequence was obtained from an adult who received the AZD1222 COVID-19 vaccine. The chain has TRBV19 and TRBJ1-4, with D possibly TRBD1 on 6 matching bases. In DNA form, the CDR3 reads TGTGCCGTTGGGGGCGAAAAACTGTTTTTT. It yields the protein CAVGGEKLFF.